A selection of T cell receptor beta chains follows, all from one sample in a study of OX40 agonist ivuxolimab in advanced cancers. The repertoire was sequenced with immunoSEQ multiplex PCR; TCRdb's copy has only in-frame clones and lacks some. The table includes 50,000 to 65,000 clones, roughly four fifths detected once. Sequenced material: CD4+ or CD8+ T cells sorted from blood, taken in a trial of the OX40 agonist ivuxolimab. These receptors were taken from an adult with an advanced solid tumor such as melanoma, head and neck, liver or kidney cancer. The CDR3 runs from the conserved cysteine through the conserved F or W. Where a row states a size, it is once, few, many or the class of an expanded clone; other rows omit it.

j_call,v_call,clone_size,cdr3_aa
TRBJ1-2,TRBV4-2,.,CASSQVGNGYTF
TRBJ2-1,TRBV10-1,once,CASSVVQGTLSNEQFF
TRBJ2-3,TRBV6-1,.,CASSEDTDTQYF
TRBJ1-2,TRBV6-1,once,CASSEIPGQAGYGYTF
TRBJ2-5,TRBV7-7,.,CASSSSGGAGETQYF
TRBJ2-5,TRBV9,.,CASSPGDREKETQYF
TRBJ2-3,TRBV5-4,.,CASSLAGGISDTQYF
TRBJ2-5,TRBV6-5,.,CASSSLGQGEETQYF
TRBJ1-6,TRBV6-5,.,CASSYSTGGWNSPLHF
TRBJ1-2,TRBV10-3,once,CAISEGPGQGSAYGYTF
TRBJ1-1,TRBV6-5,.,CASRYAGNTEAFF
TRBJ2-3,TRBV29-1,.,CSVSRTDVSTQYF
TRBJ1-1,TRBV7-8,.,CASSHSLGTFRQPTNTEAFF
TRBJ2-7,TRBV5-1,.,CASSWGQGPSYEQYF
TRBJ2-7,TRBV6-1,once,CASSELQGPIEQYF
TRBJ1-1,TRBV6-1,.,CASSVLTGVSTTEAFF
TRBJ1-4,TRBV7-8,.,CASSTGGEKLFF
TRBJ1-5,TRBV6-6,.,CASSMGQGNQPQHF
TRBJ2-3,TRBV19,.,CASSLDRNTDTQYF
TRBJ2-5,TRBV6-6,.,CASSFPWRGETQYF
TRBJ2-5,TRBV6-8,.,CASSYTSKRGSQETQYF
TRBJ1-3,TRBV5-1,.,CASSSGTTTGNTIYF
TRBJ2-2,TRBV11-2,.,CASSGLAGDTGELFF
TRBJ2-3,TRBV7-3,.,CASSDPSGPSTDTQYF
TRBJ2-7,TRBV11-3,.,CASSFGLEYYEQYF
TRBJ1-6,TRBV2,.,CASMSLSSPLHF
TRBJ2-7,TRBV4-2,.,CASSQELGYEQYF
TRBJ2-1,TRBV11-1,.,CASSPPGRALIF
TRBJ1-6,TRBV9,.,CASSVAGDSPLHF
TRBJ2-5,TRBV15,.,CATSTAGTGSKTQYF
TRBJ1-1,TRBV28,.,CASSSAGGVMNTEAFF